The sequence of this T cell receptor beta chain was determined in a study of CD8 T cells in Susac syndrome. Germline CDR1 reads MNHNS; CDR2 reads SASEGT. The length of the CDR3 is 16 residues. The germline V and J ends were trimmed by 5 bases and 2 bases, with 15 bases remaining between them. This clonotype has only a few counts. It was with random hexamers that about 0.45 to 1 ug RNA was reverse transcribed. Via MiXCR, TCRdb re-called the immunoSEQ multiplex PCR reads, giving one row per CDR3 protein. The table records about 300,000 distinct CDR3 sequences, 75% to 90% of them present only once. The gene calls are TRBV6-1 and TRBJ2-2; D is ambiguous. The sequence was collected from a human donor with multiple sclerosis. Specimen: CD8+ T cells from PBMCs. The CDR3 bases are TGTGCCAGCAGTCAGCCGCCGGAGATCAACACCGGGGAGCTGTTTTTT. This codes for CASSQPPEINTGELFF.